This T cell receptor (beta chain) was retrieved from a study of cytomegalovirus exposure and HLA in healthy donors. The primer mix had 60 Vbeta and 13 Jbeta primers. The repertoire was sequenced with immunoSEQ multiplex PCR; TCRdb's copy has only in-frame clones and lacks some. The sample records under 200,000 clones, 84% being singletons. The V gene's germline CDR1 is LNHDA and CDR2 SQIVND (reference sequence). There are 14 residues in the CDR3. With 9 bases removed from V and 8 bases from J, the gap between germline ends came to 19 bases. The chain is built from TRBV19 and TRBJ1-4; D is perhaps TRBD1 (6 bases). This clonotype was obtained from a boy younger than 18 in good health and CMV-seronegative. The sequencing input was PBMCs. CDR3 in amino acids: CASRARGQTEKLFF. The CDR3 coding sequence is TGTGCCAGCCGAGCCCGCGGACAGACAGAAAAACTGTTTTTT.